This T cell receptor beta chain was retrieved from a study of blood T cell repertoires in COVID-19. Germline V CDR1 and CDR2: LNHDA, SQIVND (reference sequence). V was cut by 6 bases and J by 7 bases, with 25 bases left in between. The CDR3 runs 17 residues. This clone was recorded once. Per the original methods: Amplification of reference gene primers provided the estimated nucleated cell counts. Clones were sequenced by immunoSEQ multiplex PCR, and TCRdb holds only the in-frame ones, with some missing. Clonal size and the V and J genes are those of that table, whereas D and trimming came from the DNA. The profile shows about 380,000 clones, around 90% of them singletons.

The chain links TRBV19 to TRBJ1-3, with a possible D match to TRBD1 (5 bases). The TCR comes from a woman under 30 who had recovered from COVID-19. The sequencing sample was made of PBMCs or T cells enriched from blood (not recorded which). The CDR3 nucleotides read TGTGCCAGTAGAGCGGGCTCTGGGACCTCGCCCTGGAACACCATATATTTT. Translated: CASRAGSGTSPWNTIYF. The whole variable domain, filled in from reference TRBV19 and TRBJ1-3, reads DGGITQSPKYLFRKEGQNVTLSCEQNLNHDAMYWYRQDPGQGLRLIYYSQIVNDFQKGDIAEGYSVSREKKESFPLTVTSAQKNPTAFYLCASRAGSGTSPWNTIYFGEGSWLTVV.